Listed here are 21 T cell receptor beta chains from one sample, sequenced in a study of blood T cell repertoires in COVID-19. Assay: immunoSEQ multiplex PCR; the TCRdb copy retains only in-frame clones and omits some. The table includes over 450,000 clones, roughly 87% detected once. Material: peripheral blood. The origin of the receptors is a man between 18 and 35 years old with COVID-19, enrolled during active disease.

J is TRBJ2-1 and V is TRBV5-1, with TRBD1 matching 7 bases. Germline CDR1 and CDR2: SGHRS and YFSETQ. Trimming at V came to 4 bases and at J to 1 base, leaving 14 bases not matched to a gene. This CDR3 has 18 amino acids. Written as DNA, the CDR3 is TGCGCCAGCAGCCAGGGGCCGCCGGGACAGCTATCCTACAATGAGCAGTTCTTC. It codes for CASSQGPPGQLSYNEQFF.

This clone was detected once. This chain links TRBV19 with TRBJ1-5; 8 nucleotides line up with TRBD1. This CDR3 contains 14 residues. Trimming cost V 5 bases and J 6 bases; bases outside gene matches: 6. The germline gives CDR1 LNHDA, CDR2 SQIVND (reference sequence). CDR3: CASSSRTGFQPQHF. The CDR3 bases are TGTGCCAGTAGTTCCCGGACAGGGTTTCAGCCCCAGCATTTT.

The CDR3 DNA follows: TGTGCCAGCAGCCAAGAAGGGAGGGGGGGCTTAGAGACCCAGTACTTC. Protein product: CASSQEGRGGLETQYF. V and J are TRBV3-1 (or the pseudogene TRBV3-2) and TRBJ2-5; TRBD2 might be the D (7 bases). V dropped 0 bases and J dropped 4 bases, with 15 bases sitting between them. CDR3 length equals 16 residues. In germline, CDR1 is LGHDT, CDR2 YNNKEL (reference sequence).

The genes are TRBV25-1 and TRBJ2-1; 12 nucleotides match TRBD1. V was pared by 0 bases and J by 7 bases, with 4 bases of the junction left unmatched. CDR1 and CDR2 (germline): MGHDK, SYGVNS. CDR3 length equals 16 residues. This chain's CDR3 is CASSEYGDRGRNEQFF. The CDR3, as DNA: TGTGCCAGCAGTGAATACGGGGACAGGGGGCGGAATGAGCAGTTCTTC.

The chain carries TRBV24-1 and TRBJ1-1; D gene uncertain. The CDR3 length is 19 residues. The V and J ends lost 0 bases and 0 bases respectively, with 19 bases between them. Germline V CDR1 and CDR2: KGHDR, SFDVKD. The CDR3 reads CATSDLGEETPIMNTEAFF. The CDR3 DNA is TGTGCCACCAGTGATTTGGGGGAGGAGACGCCCATAATGAACACTGAAGCTTTCTTT.

In nucleotides, the CDR3 is TGTGCCAGCAGGCGAGGGGGGACTAGCGGGATCTCCTACGAGCAGTACTTC. Residues: CASRRGGTSGISYEQYF. The chain employs TRBV27 and TRBJ2-7, with 13 bases identical to TRBD2. V dropped 6 bases and J dropped 0; count of bases not matched to a gene: 8. The V gene's germline CDR1 is MNHEY and CDR2 SMNVEV (reference sequence). The CDR3 runs to 17 residues.

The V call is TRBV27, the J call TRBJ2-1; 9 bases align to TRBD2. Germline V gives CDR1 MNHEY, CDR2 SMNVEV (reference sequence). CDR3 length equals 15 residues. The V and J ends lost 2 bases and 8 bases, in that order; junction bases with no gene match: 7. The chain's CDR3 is CASSLRASGDYEQFF. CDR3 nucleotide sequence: TGTGCCAGCAGTTTAAGGGCTAGCGGGGACTATGAGCAGTTCTTC.

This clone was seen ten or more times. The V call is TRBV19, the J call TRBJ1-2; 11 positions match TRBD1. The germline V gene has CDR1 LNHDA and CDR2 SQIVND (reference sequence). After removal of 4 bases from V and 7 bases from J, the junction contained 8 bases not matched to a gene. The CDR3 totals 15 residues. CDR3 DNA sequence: TGTGCCAGTAGTACGCCGGGACAGGGGGATCCTGGCTACACCTTC. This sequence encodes CASSTPGQGDPGYTF.

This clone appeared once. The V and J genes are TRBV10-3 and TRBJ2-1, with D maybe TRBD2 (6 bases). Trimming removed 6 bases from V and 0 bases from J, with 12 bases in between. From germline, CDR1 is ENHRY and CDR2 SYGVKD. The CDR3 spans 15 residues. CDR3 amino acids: CAIRRDSSSYNEQFF. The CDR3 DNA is TGTGCCATCAGACGGGACTCGAGCTCCTACAATGAGCAGTTCTTC.

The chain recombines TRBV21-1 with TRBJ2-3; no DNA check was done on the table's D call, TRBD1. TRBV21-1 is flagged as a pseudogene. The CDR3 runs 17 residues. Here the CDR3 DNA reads TGTGCCAGCATCCTCACTCCCGGGACAGGGAAGACAGATACGCAGTATTTT. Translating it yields CASILTPGTGKTDTQYF.

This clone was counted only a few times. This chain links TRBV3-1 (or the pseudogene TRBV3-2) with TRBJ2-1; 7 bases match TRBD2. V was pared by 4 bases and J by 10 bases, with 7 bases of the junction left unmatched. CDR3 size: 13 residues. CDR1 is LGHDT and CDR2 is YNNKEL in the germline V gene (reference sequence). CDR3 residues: CASSRDYLGEQFF. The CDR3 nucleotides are TGTGCCAGCAGCCGGGACTACCTCGGGGAGCAGTTCTTC.

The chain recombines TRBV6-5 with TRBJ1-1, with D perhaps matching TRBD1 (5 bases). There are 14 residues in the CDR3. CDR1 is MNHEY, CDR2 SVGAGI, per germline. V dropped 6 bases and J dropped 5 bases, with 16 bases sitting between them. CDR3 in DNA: TGTGCCAGCAGCGCCTCTCCAGGGCGTACTGAAGCTTTCTTT. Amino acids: CASSASPGRTEAFF.

The CDR3 sequence is CASSAGLAGVDEQFF. CDR3 sequence (DNA): TGTGCCAGCAGTGCCGGACTAGCGGGAGTTGATGAGCAGTTCTTC. The J gene is TRBJ2-1, the V gene TRBV9; 13 nucleotides match TRBD2. V trimming: 5 bases; J trimming: 8 bases; junction bases outside the gene matches: 7. Germline CDR1 is SGDLS and CDR2 is YYNGEE. CDR3 size: 15 residues.

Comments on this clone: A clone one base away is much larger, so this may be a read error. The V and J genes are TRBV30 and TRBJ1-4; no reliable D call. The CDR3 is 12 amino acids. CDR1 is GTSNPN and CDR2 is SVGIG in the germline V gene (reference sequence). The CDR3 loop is CAWSGTSEKLLF. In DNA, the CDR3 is TGTGCCTGGAGTGGCACTTCTGAAAAACTGCTTTTT.

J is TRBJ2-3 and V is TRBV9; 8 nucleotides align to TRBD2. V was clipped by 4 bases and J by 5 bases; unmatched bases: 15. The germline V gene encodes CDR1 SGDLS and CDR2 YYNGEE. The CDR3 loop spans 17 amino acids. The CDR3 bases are TGTGCCAGCAGCCCAGGTCGAATCAGCGGGAGTGTAGATACGCAGTATTTT. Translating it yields CASSPGRISGSVDTQYF.

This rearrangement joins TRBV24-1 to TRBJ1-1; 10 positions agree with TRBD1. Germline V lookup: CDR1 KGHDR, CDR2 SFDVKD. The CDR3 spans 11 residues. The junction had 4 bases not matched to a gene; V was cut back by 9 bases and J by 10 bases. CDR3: CATRQGALAFF. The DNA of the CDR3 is TGTGCCACCCGACAGGGGGCCCTAGCTTTCTTT.

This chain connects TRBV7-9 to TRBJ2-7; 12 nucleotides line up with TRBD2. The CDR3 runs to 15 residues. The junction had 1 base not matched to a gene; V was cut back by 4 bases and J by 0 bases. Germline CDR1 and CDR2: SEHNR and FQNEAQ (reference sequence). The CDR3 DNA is TGTGCCAGCAGCTCGGGACTAGCGGGCTCCTACGAGCAGTACTTC. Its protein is CASSSGLAGSYEQYF.

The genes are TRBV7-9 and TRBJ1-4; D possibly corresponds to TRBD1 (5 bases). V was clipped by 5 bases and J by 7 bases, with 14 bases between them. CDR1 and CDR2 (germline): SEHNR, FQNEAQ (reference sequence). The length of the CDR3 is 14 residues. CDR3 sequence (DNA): TGTGCCAGCAGCCCCGCGGGGGGGAGTGAAAAACTGTTTTTT. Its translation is CASSPAGGSEKLFF.

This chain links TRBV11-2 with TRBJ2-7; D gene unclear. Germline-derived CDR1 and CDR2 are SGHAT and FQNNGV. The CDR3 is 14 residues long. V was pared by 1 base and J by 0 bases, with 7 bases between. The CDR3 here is CASSLAYPSYEQYF. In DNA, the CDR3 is TGTGCCAGCAGCTTAGCCTACCCCTCCTACGAGCAGTACTTC.

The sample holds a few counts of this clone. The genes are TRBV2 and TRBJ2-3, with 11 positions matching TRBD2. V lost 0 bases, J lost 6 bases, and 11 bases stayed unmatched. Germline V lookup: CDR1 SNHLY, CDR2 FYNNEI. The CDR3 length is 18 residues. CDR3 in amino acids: CASSEAVWTSGPRDTQYF. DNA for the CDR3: TGTGCCAGCAGTGAAGCGGTTTGGACTAGCGGGCCGCGGGATACGCAGTATTTT.

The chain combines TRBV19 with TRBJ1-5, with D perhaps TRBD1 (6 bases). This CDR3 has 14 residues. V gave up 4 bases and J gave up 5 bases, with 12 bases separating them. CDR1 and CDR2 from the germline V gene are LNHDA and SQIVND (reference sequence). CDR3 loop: CASSTRQDYQPQHF. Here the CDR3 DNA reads TGTGCCAGTAGTACCCGACAGGACTATCAGCCCCAGCATTTT.